The clone carrying this T cell receptor beta chain was seen more than once but under ten times. Its specificity is not known. The V and J ends lost 6 bases and 4 bases, in that order; junction bases with no gene match: 12. The CDR3 loop spans 15 amino acids. Germline V gives CDR1 SEHNR, CDR2 FQNEAQ (reference sequence). The sample is drawn from a study of beta chain features in type 1 diabetes. The entirety of the isolated RNA underwent reverse transcription, so expressed TCRB transcripts were sequenced. Libraries were prepared by immunoSEQ multiplex PCR; TCRdb keeps only in-frame clonotypes and omits some of them. The table lists 120,000 to 150,000 clones, about 13% of them singletons. General study findings and limits: For Type 1 diabetes patients, all four CD4+ subsets carried TCRB CDR3s that were moderately but significantly shorter.

The source is a man aged 18 to 30 with type 1 diabetes. This sequence joins TRBV7-9 and TRBJ2-7; 7 bases align to TRBD1. Specimen: central memory CD4+ T cells from blood. Here the CDR3 DNA reads TGTGCCAGCAGTTCACCAGACAGGGCGCGGTACGAGCAGTACTTC. As protein: CASSSPDRARYEQYF.